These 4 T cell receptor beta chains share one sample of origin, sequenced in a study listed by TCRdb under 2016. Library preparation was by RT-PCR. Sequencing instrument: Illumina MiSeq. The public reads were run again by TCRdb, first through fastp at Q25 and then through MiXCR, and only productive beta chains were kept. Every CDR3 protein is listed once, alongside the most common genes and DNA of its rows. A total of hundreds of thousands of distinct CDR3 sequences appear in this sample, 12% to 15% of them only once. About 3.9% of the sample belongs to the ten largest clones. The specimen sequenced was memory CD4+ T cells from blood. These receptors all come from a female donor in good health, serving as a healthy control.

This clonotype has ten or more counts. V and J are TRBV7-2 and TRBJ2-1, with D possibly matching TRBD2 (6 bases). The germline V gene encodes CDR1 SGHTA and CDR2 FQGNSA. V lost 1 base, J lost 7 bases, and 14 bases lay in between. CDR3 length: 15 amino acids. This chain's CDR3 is CASSLVGGPRNEQFF. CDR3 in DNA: TGTGCCAGCAGCTTAGTGGGGGGACCCAGAAATGAGCAGTTCTTC.

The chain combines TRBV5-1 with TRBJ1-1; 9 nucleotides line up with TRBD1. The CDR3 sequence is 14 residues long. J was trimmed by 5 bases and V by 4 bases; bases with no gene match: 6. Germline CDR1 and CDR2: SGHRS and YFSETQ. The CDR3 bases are TGCGCCAGCAGCAAGGACAGGGGAAATACTGAAGCTTTCTTT. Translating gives CASSKDRGNTEAFF.

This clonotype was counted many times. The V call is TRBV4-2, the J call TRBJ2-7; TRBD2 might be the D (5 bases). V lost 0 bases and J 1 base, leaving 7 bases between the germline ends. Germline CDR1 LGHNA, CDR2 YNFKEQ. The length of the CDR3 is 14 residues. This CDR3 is CASSQDRESYEQYF. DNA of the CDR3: TGTGCCAGCAGCCAAGATAGGGAGTCCTACGAGCAGTACTTC.

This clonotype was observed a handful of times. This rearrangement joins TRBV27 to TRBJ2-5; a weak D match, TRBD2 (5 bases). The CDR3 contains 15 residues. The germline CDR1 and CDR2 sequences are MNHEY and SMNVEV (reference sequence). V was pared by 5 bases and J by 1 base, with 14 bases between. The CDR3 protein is CASSSRPSSQETQYF. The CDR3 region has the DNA TGTGCCAGCAGTAGTAGGCCTAGCAGCCAAGAGACCCAGTACTTC.